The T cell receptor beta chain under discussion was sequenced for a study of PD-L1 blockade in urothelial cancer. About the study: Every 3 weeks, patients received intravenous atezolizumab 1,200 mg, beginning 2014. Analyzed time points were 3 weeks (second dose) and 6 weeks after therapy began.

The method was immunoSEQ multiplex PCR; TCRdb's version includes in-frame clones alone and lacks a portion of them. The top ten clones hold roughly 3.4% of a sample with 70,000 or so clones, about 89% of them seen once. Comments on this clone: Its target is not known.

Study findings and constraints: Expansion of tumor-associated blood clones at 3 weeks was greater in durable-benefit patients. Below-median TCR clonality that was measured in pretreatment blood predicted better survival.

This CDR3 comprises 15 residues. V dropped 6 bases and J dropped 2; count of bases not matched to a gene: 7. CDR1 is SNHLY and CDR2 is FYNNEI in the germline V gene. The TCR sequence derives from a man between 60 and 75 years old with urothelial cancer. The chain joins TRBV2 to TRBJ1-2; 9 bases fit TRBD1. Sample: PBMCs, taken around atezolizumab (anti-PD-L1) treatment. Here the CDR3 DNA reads TGTGCCAGCAGACCACAGGGGGCGCCGAACTATGGCTACACCTTC. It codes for CASRPQGAPNYGYTF.